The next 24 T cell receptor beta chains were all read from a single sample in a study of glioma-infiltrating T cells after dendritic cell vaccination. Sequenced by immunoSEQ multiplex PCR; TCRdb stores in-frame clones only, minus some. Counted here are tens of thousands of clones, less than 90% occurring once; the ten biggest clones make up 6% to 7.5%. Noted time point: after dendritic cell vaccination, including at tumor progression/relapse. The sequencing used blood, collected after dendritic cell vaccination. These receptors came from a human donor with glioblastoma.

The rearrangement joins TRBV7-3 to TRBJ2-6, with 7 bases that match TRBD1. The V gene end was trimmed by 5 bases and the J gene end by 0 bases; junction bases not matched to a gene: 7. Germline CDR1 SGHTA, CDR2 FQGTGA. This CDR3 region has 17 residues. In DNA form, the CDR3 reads TGTGCCAGCAGCCCCCCGACAGGGCCCTCTGGGGCCAACGTCCTGACTTTC. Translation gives CASSPPTGPSGANVLTF.

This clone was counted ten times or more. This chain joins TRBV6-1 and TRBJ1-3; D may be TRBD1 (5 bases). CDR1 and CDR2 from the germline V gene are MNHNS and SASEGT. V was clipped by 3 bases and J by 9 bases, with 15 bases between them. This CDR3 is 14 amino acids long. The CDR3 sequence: CASSDVTGASTIYF. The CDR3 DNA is TGTGCCAGCAGTGACGTGACTGGGGCTAGCACCATATATTTT.

The chain's CDR3 is CASEGGTGELFF. The CDR3 region has the DNA TGTGCCAGTGAGGGAGGAACCGGGGAGCTGTTTTTT. This rearrangement joins TRBV19 to TRBJ2-2, with a weak D call TRBD2 (6 bases). The V end was cut by 8 bases, the J end by 5 bases, with 9 bases between. This CDR3 spans 12 amino acids. In germline, CDR1 is LNHDA, CDR2 SQIVND (reference sequence).

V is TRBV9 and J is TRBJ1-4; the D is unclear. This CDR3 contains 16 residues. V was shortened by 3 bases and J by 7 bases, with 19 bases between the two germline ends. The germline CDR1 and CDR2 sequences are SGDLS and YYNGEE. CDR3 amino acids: CASSDGGSALSEKLFF. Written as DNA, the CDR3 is TGTGCCAGCAGCGATGGAGGGAGTGCCCTTAGTGAAAAACTGTTTTTT.

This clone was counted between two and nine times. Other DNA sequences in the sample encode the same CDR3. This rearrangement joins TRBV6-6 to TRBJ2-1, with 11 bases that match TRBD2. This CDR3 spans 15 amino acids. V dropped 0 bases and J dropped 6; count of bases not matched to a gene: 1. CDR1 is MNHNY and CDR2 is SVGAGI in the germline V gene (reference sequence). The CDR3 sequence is CASSYSSGGGNEQFF. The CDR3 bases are TGTGCCAGCAGTTACTCTAGCGGGGGGGGCAATGAGCAGTTCTTC.

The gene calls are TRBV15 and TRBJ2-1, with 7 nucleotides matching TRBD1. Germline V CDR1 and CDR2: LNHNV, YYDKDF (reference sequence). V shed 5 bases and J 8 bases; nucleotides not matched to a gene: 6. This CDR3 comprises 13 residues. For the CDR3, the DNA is TGTGCCACCAGCCCGACAGGGTGGGATGAGCAGTTCTTC. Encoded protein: CATSPTGWDEQFF.

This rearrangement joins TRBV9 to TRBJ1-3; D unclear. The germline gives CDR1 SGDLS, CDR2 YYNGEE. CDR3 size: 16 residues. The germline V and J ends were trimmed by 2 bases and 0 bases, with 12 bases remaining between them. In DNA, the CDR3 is TGTGCCAGCAGCGTTGGGCCTAACCTCTCTGGAAACACCATATATTTT. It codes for CASSVGPNLSGNTIYF.

In DNA form, the CDR3 reads TGTGCCAGCAGCTTACTGCGGGACAGCACAGATACGCAGTATTTT. Translated: CASSLLRDSTDTQYF. The rearrangement uses TRBV11-2 and TRBJ2-3; maybe TRBD2 (6 bases). The germline V and J ends were trimmed by 2 bases and 0 bases, with 9 bases remaining between them. The CDR3 is 15 amino acids. Germline V gives CDR1 SGHAT, CDR2 FQNNGV.

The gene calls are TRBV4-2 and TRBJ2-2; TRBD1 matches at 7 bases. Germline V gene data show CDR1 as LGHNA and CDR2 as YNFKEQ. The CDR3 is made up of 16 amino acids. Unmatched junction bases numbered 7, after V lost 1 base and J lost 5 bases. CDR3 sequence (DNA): TGTGCCAGCAGCCAAGTAGGGGACAGCGATACCGGGGAGCTGTTTTTT. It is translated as CASSQVGDSDTGELFF.

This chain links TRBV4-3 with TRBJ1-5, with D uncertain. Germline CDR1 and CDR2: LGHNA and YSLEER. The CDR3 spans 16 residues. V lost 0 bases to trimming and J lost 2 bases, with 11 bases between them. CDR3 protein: CASSQDLSSGNQPQHF. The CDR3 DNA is TGCGCCAGCAGCCAAGATCTATCTTCGGGCAATCAGCCCCAGCATTTT.

The CDR3, as DNA: TGTGCCAGTAGGCAGACAGGGCCCCACGACTACGAGCAGTACTTC. Translating it yields CASRQTGPHDYEQYF. J is TRBJ2-7 and V is TRBV19; 7 nucleotides align to TRBD1. Germline-derived CDR1 and CDR2 are LNHDA and SQIVND (reference sequence). V dropped 6 bases and J dropped 3; count of bases not matched to a gene: 11. CDR3 length: 15 residues.

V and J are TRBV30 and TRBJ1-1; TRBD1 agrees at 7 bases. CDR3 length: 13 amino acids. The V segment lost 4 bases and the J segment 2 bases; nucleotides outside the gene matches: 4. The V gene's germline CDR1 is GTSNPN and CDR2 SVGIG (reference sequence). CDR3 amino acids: CAWTGGYNTEAFF. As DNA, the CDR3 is TGTGCCTGGACAGGGGGTTACAACACTGAAGCTTTCTTT.

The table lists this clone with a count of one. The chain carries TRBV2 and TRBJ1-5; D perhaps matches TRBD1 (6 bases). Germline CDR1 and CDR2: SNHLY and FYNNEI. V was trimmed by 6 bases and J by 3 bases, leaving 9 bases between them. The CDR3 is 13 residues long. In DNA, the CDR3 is TGTGCCAGCAGGACAGGAACCAATCAGCCCCAGCATTTT. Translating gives CASRTGTNQPQHF.

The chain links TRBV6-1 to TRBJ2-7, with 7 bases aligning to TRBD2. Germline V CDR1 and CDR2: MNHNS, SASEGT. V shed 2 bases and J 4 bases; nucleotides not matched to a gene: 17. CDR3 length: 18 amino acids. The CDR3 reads CASSERVGTIPFWYEQYF. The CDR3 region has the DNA TGTGCCAGCAGTGAAAGGGTGGGGACTATACCCTTTTGGTACGAGCAGTACTTC.

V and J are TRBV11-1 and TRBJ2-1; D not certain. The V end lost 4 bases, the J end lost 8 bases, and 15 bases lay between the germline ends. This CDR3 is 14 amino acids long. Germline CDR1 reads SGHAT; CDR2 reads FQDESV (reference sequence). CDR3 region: CASSSTAGSDEQFF. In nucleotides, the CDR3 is TGTGCCAGCAGCTCTACGGCCGGGTCCGATGAGCAGTTCTTC. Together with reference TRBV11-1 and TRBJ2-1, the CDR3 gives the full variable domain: EAEVAQSPRYKITEKSQAVAFWCDPISGHATLYWYRQILGQGPELLVQFQDESVVDDSQLPKDRFSAERLKGVDSTLKIQPAELGDSAMYLCASSSTAGSDEQFFGPGTRLTVL.

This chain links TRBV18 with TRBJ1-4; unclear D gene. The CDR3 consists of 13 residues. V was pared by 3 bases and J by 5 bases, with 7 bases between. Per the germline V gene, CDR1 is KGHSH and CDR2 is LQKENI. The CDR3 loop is CASSPRKNEKLFF. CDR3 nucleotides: TGTGCCAGCTCACCTAGAAAGAATGAAAAACTGTTTTTT.

CDR3 nucleotides: TGTGCCAGCAGGAATACCGGGACAGGGAACTACGAGCAGTACTTC. Translating gives CASRNTGTGNYEQYF. J is TRBJ2-7 and V is TRBV6-5; 9 positions agree with TRBD1. Germline V CDR1 and CDR2: MNHEY, SVGAGI. V gave up 6 bases and J gave up 3 bases; unmatched junction bases: 9. The CDR3 has 15 amino acids.

In nucleotides, the CDR3 is TGTGCCAGCAGCTTAGGTCCAGGGTCGACCACTGAAGCTTTCTTT. Protein sequence: CASSLGPGSTTEAFF. The chain links TRBV13 to TRBJ1-1, with a weak D call TRBD1 (5 bases). The V gene lost 0 bases and the J gene lost 4 bases, with 12 bases spanning the gap. In germline, CDR1 is PRHDT, CDR2 FYEKMQ (reference sequence). The CDR3 loop spans 15 amino acids.

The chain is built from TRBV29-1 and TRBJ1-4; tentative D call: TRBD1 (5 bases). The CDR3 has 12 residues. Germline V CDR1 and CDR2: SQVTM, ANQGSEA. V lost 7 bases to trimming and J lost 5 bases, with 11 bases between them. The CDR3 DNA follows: TGCAGCGCCAGACAGTCAAATGAAAAACTGTTTTTT. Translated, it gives CSARQSNEKLFF.

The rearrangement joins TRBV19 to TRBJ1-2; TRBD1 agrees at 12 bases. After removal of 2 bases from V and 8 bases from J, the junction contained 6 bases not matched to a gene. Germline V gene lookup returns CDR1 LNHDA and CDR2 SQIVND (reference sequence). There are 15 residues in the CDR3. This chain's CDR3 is CASSILGQGARGYTF. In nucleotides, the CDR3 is TGTGCCAGTAGTATACTGGGACAGGGGGCGCGGGGCTACACCTTC.

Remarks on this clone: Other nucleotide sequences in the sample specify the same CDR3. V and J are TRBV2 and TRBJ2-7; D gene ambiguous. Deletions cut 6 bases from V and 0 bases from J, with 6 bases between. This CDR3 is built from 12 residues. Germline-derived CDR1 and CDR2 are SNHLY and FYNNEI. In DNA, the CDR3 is TGTGCCAGCAGCCCTTCCTCCTACGAGCAGTACTTC. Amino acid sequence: CASSPSSYEQYF.

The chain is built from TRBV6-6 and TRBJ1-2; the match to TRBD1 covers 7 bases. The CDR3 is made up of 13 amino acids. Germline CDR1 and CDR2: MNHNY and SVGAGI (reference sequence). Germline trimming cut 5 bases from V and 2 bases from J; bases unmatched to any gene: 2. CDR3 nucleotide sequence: TGTGCCAGCAGTCCACAGGGGAACTATGGCTACACCTTC. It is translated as CASSPQGNYGYTF.

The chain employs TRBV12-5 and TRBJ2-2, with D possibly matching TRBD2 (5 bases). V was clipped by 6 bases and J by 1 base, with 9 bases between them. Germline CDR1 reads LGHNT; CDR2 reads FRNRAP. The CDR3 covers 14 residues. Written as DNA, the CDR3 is TGTGCTAGTGGGACCGGGGAGAACACCGGGGAGCTGTTTTTT. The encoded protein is CASGTGENTGELFF.

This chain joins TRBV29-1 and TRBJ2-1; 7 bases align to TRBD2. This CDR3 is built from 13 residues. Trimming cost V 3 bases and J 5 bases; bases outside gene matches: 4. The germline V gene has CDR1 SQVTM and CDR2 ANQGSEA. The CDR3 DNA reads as TGCAGCGTTGACTCTAGCGGAGACAATGAGCAGTTCTTC. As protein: CSVDSSGDNEQFF.